This passage covers 18 T cell receptor beta chains from one sample sequenced in a study of CD8 T cells in ankylosing spondylitis. TCRdb called the 5' RACE reads again in MiXCR, with one record for every CDR3 protein. The sample includes 250,000 to 350,000 distinct CDR3 sequences, roughly 8% of them seen just once. Antigens of these TCRs are unknown. Study observations and caveats: Eight highly homologous variants formed a TCR beta motif that appeared characteristic of ankylosing spondylitis blood.

The sequenced sample consisted of blood, either unsorted or a sorted T cell fraction (not recorded which). These receptors all stem from a male donor with ankylosing spondylitis.

About this clonotype itself: Germline and junction disagree at one end, which may indicate a read error. The chain employs TRBV24-1 and TRBJ2-1, with D uncertain. The length of the CDR3 is 11 residues. Germline CDR1 and CDR2: KGHDR and SFDVKD. CDR3 nucleotide sequence: TGTGCCGCCAGCTACTACAATGAGCAGTTCTTC. This codes for CAASYYNEQFF.

On this clonotype: A junction end diverges from the germline sequence, so it may reflect a read error. The J gene is TRBJ2-5, the V gene TRBV5-1; TRBD2 is a possible D gene (5 bases). The V gene's germline CDR1 is SGHRS and CDR2 YFSETQ. This CDR3 has 11 residues. DNA for the CDR3: TGCGTCAGCGGCAACCCAGAGACCCAGTACTTC. Translating gives CVSGNPETQYF.

This clonotype showed up many times. The chain recombines TRBV7-3 with TRBJ2-7; 7 nucleotides agree with TRBD1. J lost 6 bases, V lost 5 bases, and 7 bases had no gene match. This CDR3 is 13 amino acids long. Germline V lookup: CDR1 SGHTA, CDR2 FQGTGA. CDR3 coding DNA: TGTGCCAGCAGCATAGACAGGGTCGGCGAGCAGTACTTC. Translated, it gives CASSIDRVGEQYF.

This clonotype was found a few times. This rearrangement joins TRBV20-1 to TRBJ2-7; D is uncertain. The CDR3 covers 14 residues. The germline V gene encodes CDR1 DFQATT and CDR2 SNEGSKA (reference sequence). V lost 3 bases, J lost 2 bases, and 14 bases lay in between. The CDR3 DNA is TGCAGTGCTAGCCTCCCGGGTGGGGCCTACGAGCAGTACTTC. Translating gives CSASLPGGAYEQYF.

This clonotype was detected a few times. This chain links TRBV2 with TRBJ2-1; D is possibly TRBD2 (5 bases). The CDR3 is 16 amino acids. V lost 3 bases and J 0 bases, leaving 12 bases between the germline ends. Germline loops: CDR1 SNHLY, CDR2 FYNNEI. CDR3 in amino acids: CASSDTRGSSYNEQFF. Here the CDR3 DNA reads TGTGCCAGCAGTGATACACGGGGTAGCTCCTACAATGAGCAGTTCTTC. Based on the CDR3 plus reference TRBV2 and TRBJ2-1, the full variable domain is EPEVTQTPSHQVTQMGQEVILRCVPISNHLYFYWYRQILGQKVEFLVSFYNNEISEKSEIFDDQFSVERPDGSNFTLKIRSTKLEDSAMYFCASSDTRGSSYNEQFFGPGTRLTVL.

In this sample, this clonotype turned up a few times. The gene calls are TRBV7-3 and TRBJ2-1, with 11 positions matching TRBD2. Trimming took 4 bases from V and 10 from J; bases not matched to a gene: 12. The germline V gene has CDR1 SGHTA and CDR2 FQGTGA. This CDR3 is built from 16 residues. CDR3: CASSSSGTSGPTEQFF. For the CDR3, the DNA is TGTGCCAGCAGCTCCTCCGGGACTAGCGGCCCGACGGAGCAGTTCTTC.

This clonotype was counted between two and nine times. The chain joins TRBV29-1 to TRBJ2-7; a possible D gene is TRBD1 (5 bases). The ends were cut back, 2 bases at V and 2 bases at J, with 13 bases in the middle. Germline assignment: CDR1 SQVTM and CDR2 ANQGSEA. This CDR3 is 14 amino acids long. The CDR3 sequence: CSVEWQGSAYEQYF. The CDR3 DNA is TGCAGCGTTGAATGGCAGGGAAGCGCCTACGAGCAGTACTTC.

This clonotype was picked up many times. The chain has TRBV27 and TRBJ2-7, with D possibly being TRBD2 (6 bases). Trimming removed 4 bases from V and 5 bases from J, with 9 bases in between. Germline CDR1 and CDR2: MNHEY and SMNVEV (reference sequence). The CDR3 contains 12 residues. The CDR3 DNA reads TGTGCCAGCAGTTCGGGAGCTCACGAGCAGTACTTC. Encoded protein: CASSSGAHEQYF.

This clonotype has only a few counts. At one end the junction does not follow the germline gene, possibly because of a read error. V is TRBV7-7 and J is TRBJ2-1; tentatively, D is TRBD2 (7 bases). This CDR3 has 13 residues. The germline V gene encodes CDR1 SSHAT and CDR2 FNYEAQ (reference sequence). DNA for the CDR3: TGTGCTAGCAGCTCAGGACAGCGGGAAGAGCAGTTCTTC. Translation: CASSSGQREEQFF.

At least ten counts were recorded for this clonotype. The CDR3 sequence is CSVDTNSYEQYF. The CDR3 DNA reads as TGCAGCGTTGACACAAACTCCTACGAGCAGTACTTC. The rearrangement links TRBV29-1 to TRBJ2-7; D remains ambiguous. The CDR3 is 12 amino acids. In germline, CDR1 is SQVTM, CDR2 ANQGSEA. V gave up 3 bases and J gave up 0 bases, with 6 bases separating them.

The V gene is TRBV6-5, the J gene TRBJ2-3; D gene uncertain. With 5 bases removed from V and 6 bases from J, the gap between germline ends came to 24 bases. CDR3 size: 17 residues. Germline V lookup: CDR1 MNHEY, CDR2 SVGAGI. The CDR3 nucleotides are TGTGCCAGCAGTAACCCCACTGAGTTGCGGCCCCCGGATACGCAGTATTTT. Translating it yields CASSNPTELRPPDTQYF.

The rearrangement joins TRBV10-3 to TRBJ2-5; TRBD2 aligns across 7 bases. There are 15 residues in the CDR3. J lost 0 bases, V lost 2 bases, and 3 bases had no gene match. CDR1 is ENHRY, CDR2 SYGVKD, per germline. The CDR3 protein is CAISEELAHQETQYF. The DNA for the CDR3 is TGTGCCATCAGTGAGGAACTAGCGCACCAAGAGACCCAGTACTTC.

The J gene is TRBJ2-7, the V gene TRBV7-8; the match to TRBD2 covers 13 bases. Germline-derived CDR1 and CDR2 are SGHVS and FQNEAQ. The junction had 1 base not matched to a gene; V was cut back by 3 bases and J by 5 bases. This CDR3 region has 14 residues. The CDR3 is CASSFGTSGNEQYF. CDR3 coding DNA: TGTGCCAGCAGCTTTGGGACTAGCGGGAACGAGCAGTACTTC.

This clonotype was detected a few times. The chain links TRBV28 to TRBJ1-5, with no clear D. CDR3 size: 17 residues. Deletions cut 2 bases from V and 3 bases from J, with 17 bases between. Per the germline V gene, CDR1 is MDHEN and CDR2 is SYDVKM. CDR3 coding DNA: TGTGCCAGCAGTTTAGTTAGTCAGCCCAGCCCCAATCAGCCCCAGCATTTT. Its protein product is CASSLVSQPSPNQPQHF.

There are many counts of this clonotype. The rearrangement uses TRBV29-1 and TRBJ1-5, with D possibly being TRBD1 (6 bases). Germline-derived CDR1 and CDR2 are SQVTM and ANQGSEA. The CDR3 runs to 14 residues. Trimming removed 6 bases at V and 1 base at J, with 13 bases between. The CDR3 nucleotides read TGCAGCGTGCAGACAGGTGGGAGCAATCAGCCCCAGCATTTT. As protein: CSVQTGGSNQPQHF.

The chain couples TRBV2 to TRBJ1-1; no clear D gene. The CDR3 consists of 13 residues. Germline assignment: CDR1 SNHLY and CDR2 FYNNEI. V lost 6 bases and J 1 base, leaving 9 bases between the germline ends. CDR3 nucleotides: TGTGCCAGCAGGTACACATGGAACACTGAAGCTTTCTTT. Translation gives CASRYTWNTEAFF.

The gene calls are TRBV2 and TRBJ2-7; D not certain. Germline CDR1 reads SNHLY; CDR2 reads FYNNEI. The V gene lost 7 bases and the J gene lost 0 bases, with 10 bases spanning the gap. This CDR3 comprises 13 residues. Written as DNA, the CDR3 is TGTGCCAGCACAACAGAGACCTCCTACGAGCAGTACTTC. Encoded protein: CASTTETSYEQYF.

The chain employs TRBV12-3 or TRBV12-4 and TRBJ2-1, with 12 bases that match TRBD2. Trimming took 3 bases from V and 9 from J; bases not matched to a gene: 6. This CDR3 comprises 15 residues. This CDR3 reads CASSLELAGGGEQFF. CDR3 nucleotides: TGTGCCAGCAGTTTGGAACTAGCGGGAGGTGGTGAGCAGTTCTTC.